Below, 21 T cell receptor beta chains from the same sample are listed, as sequenced in a study of blood T cell repertoires in COVID-19. The method was immunoSEQ multiplex PCR; TCRdb's version includes in-frame clones alone and lacks a portion of them. The profile shows 250,000 to 350,000 clones, 85% to 90% of them singletons. Sequencing was done on a sample of PBMCs or T cells enriched from blood (not recorded which). Source of these receptors: a woman under 30 with acute COVID-19.

V gene TRBV27 combines with J gene TRBJ1-5, with D unresolved. The V gene lost 2 bases and the J gene lost 0 bases, with 5 bases spanning the gap. The germline gives CDR1 MNHEY, CDR2 SMNVEV (reference sequence). The CDR3 is 14 residues long. This chain's CDR3 is CASSLQVSNQPQHF. The CDR3, as DNA: TGTGCCAGCAGTTTACAGGTTAGCAATCAGCCCCAGCATTTT.

The CDR3 coding sequence is TGTGCCATCAGTTCCACAGGGAATCAGCCCCAGCATTTT. Residues: CAISSTGNQPQHF. The chain joins TRBV10-3 to TRBJ1-5, with D tentatively TRBD1 (6 bases). Trimming stripped 5 bases from V and 4 bases from J, with 9 bases between. Germline loops: CDR1 ENHRY, CDR2 SYGVKD. The CDR3 spans 13 residues.

The chain has TRBV5-4 and TRBJ2-5; D is undetermined. Between the trimmed V and J ends, which lost 4 bases and 5 bases, there was a span of 9 bases. CDR1 and CDR2 from the germline V gene are SGHNT and YYREEE (reference sequence). The CDR3 length is 12 residues. For the CDR3, the DNA is TGTGCCAGCAGCCGCCCCGAGGAGACCCAGTACTTC. Translation: CASSRPEETQYF.

The rearrangement links TRBV5-1 to TRBJ1-4; 9 bases fit TRBD1. With V trimmed by 4 bases and J by 6 bases, 7 bases remained unmatched. Germline-derived CDR1 and CDR2 are SGHRS and YFSETQ. The CDR3 consists of 15 residues. The CDR3 coding sequence is TGCGCCAGCAGCGGAACAGGGGGCGGCGATGAAAAACTGTTTTTT. This translates into CASSGTGGGDEKLFF.

The rearrangement links TRBV5-4 to TRBJ1-6; possible D gene TRBD1, 6 bases. Trimming took 3 bases from V and 6 from J, leaving 7 bases between them. This CDR3 has 13 residues. Germline lookup yields CDR1 SGHNT and CDR2 YYREEE (reference sequence). CDR3 in amino acids: CASSSDSNSPLHF. CDR3 in DNA: TGTGCCAGCAGCTCGGACAGTAATTCACCCCTCCACTTT.

This chain links TRBV30 with TRBJ1-1, with 8 bases fitting TRBD1. After removal of 4 bases from V and 5 bases from J, the junction contained 6 bases not matched to a gene. The CDR3 is 13 residues long. Germline values: CDR1 GTSNPN, CDR2 SVGIG (reference sequence). The CDR3, as DNA: TGTGCCTGGACTATACAGGGGGGGACTGAAGCTTTCTTT. This gives the protein CAWTIQGGTEAFF.

The chain combines TRBV18 with TRBJ1-3; a weak D match, TRBD1 (5 bases). Deletions cut 1 base from V and 4 bases from J, with 8 bases between. Germline lookup yields CDR1 KGHSH and CDR2 LQKENI. The CDR3 loop spans 14 amino acids. This CDR3 reads CASSPRQFGNTIYF. The CDR3 DNA reads TGTGCCAGCTCACCACGACAGTTCGGAAACACCATATATTTT.

The V and J genes are TRBV7-2 and TRBJ2-1, with TRBD2 identical over 9 bases. V shed 2 bases and J 3 bases; nucleotides not matched to a gene: 2. Per the germline V gene, CDR1 is SGHTA and CDR2 is FQGNSA. The CDR3 is made up of 15 amino acids. The CDR3 nucleotides are TGTGCCAGCAGCTTAACGACTAGCGGCTACAATGAGCAGTTCTTC. Protein product: CASSLTTSGYNEQFF.

This chain connects TRBV2 to TRBJ2-3; 8 nucleotides match TRBD2. Per the germline V gene, CDR1 is SNHLY and CDR2 is FYNNEI. Losses at the gene ends were 7 bases for V and 4 bases for J; bases not matched to a gene: 10. CDR3 length: 15 amino acids. The CDR3 sequence is CASTLQRETADTQYF. The DNA for the CDR3 is TGTGCCAGCACGCTTCAGCGGGAGACCGCAGATACGCAGTATTTT.

This chain connects TRBV5-1 to TRBJ2-1; 13 nucleotides line up with TRBD2. Unmatched junction bases numbered 6, after V lost 3 bases and J lost 9 bases. There are 15 residues in the CDR3. The germline V gene has CDR1 SGHRS and CDR2 YFSETQ. The CDR3 region is CASSSRTSGSGEQFF. CDR3 nucleotide sequence: TGCGCCAGCAGCTCCAGGACTAGCGGGAGTGGTGAGCAGTTCTTC. Based on the CDR3 plus reference TRBV5-1 and TRBJ2-1, the full variable domain is KAGVTQTPRYLIKTRGQQVTLSCSPISGHRSVSWYQQTPGQGLQFLFEYFSETQRNKGNFPGRFSGRQFSNSRSEMNVSTLELGDSALYLCASSSRTSGSGEQFFGPGTRLTVL.

V usage is TRBV5-1 and J usage is TRBJ1-1, with D unclear. Germline lookup yields CDR1 SGHRS and CDR2 YFSETQ. V gave up 4 bases and J gave up 0 bases, with 10 bases separating them. The CDR3 totals 14 residues. The CDR3, as DNA: TGCGCCAGCAGCGTGGACGGTATGAACACTGAAGCTTTCTTT. This codes for CASSVDGMNTEAFF. The full variable domain, with the rest looked up from reference TRBV5-1 and TRBJ1-1, is KAGVTQTPRYLIKTRGQQVTLSCSPISGHRSVSWYQQTPGQGLQFLFEYFSETQRNKGNFPGRFSGRQFSNSRSEMNVSTLELGDSALYLCASSVDGMNTEAFFGQGTRLTVV.

The chain's CDR3 is CASRPQVLNYGYTF. The CDR3 bases are TGTGCCAGCAGACCACAGGTCCTTAACTATGGCTACACCTTC. This rearrangement joins TRBV28 to TRBJ1-2; the D gene is possibly TRBD1 (5 bases). Germline V gene lookup returns CDR1 MDHEN and CDR2 SYDVKM. This CDR3 has 14 residues. V lost 6 bases and J 1 base, leaving 12 bases between the germline ends.

CDR3 loop: CASSLNSGRGETQYF. As DNA, the CDR3 is TGCGCCAGCAGCTTGAATAGCGGGAGAGGAGAGACCCAGTACTTC. The rearrangement joins TRBV5-1 to TRBJ2-5; 9 bases map to TRBD2. The trim removed 1 base at V and 4 bases at J, leaving 5 bases unmatched. The length of the CDR3 is 15 residues. Per germline, CDR1 SGHRS and CDR2 YFSETQ.

The gene calls are TRBV27 and TRBJ1-4, with D uncertain. V was pared by 6 bases and J by 5 bases, with 19 bases between. Germline values: CDR1 MNHEY, CDR2 SMNVEV (reference sequence). The CDR3 covers 16 residues. The CDR3 loop is CASRLSWLTANEKLFF. The CDR3 nucleotides read TGTGCCAGCAGGCTTTCGTGGCTTACAGCAAATGAAAAACTGTTTTTT.

The chain has TRBV5-1 and TRBJ1-1; D is ambiguous. The CDR3 length is 16 residues. Germline V lookup: CDR1 SGHRS, CDR2 YFSETQ. The ends were cut back, 3 bases at V and 1 base at J, with 16 bases in the middle. CDR3 protein: CASSYGREGGNTEAFF. The CDR3 DNA reads as TGCGCCAGCAGCTACGGGAGGGAAGGAGGGAACACTGAAGCTTTCTTT.

A few counts support this clone. The chain uses TRBV7-9 and TRBJ2-1, with 13 positions matching TRBD2. The V gene's germline CDR1 is SEHNR and CDR2 FQNEAQ (reference sequence). This CDR3 contains 16 residues. V lost 5 bases to trimming and J lost 4 bases; unmatched junction nucleotides: 5. The CDR3 region is CASSPRLAGGYNEQFF. CDR3 bases: TGTGCCAGCAGCCCCCGACTAGCGGGGGGTTACAATGAGCAGTTCTTC.

The chain couples TRBV11-2 to TRBJ2-7, with D possibly matching TRBD2 (5 bases). There are 13 residues in the CDR3. The ends were cut back, 5 bases at V and 1 base at J, with 9 bases in the middle. Germline V gene sequence: CDR1 SGHAT, CDR2 FQNNGV. In DNA, the CDR3 is TGTGCCAGCAGCCGGAGGAGTTCCTACGAGCAGTACTTC. Its protein product is CASSRRSSYEQYF.

The chain recombines TRBV2 with TRBJ1-5; D gene ambiguous. The CDR3 is 12 residues long. Deletions cut 5 bases from V and 2 bases from J, with 4 bases between. Germline V gene sequence: CDR1 SNHLY, CDR2 FYNNEI. CDR3: CASSRGNQPQHF. In DNA form, the CDR3 reads TGTGCCAGCAGTCGGGGCAATCAGCCCCAGCATTTT.

V is TRBV28 and J is TRBJ2-1; D remains ambiguous. From germline, CDR1 is MDHEN and CDR2 SYDVKM. The CDR3 is 15 residues long. V lost 9 bases to trimming and J lost 5 bases, with 20 bases between them. CDR3 residues: CARVPPTKTNNEQFF. For the CDR3, the DNA is TGTGCCAGGGTCCCCCCAACCAAGACAAACAATGAGCAGTTCTTC.

The rearrangement links TRBV3-1 (or the pseudogene TRBV3-2) to TRBJ2-1; D possibly corresponds to TRBD2 (6 bases). Germline V gene data show CDR1 as LGHDT and CDR2 as YNNKEL (reference sequence). V gave up 6 bases and J gave up 0 bases, with 12 bases separating them. CDR3 length: 15 amino acids. The DNA of the CDR3 is TGTGCCAGCAGACCAGCGGGCTCCTCCTACAATGAGCAGTTCTTC. Encoded protein: CASRPAGSSYNEQFF.

The genes are TRBV18 and TRBJ1-5; no definite D call. The CDR3 sequence is 18 residues long. Deletions cut 3 bases from V and 3 bases from J, with 21 bases between. The germline V gene has CDR1 KGHSH and CDR2 LQKENI. CDR3 sequence reads: CASSPSISQAAFNQPQHF. Here the CDR3 DNA reads TGTGCCAGCTCACCGAGTATATCCCAGGCAGCCTTCAATCAGCCCCAGCATTTT.